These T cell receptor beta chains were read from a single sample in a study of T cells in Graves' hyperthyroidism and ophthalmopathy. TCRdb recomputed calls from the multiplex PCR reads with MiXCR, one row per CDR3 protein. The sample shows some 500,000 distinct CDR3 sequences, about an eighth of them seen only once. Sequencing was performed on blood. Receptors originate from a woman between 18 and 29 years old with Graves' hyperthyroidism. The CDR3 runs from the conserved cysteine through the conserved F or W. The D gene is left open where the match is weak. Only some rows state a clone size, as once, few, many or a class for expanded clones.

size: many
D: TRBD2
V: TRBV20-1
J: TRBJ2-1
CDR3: CSARVGTSGRVTNEQFF
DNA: TGCAGTGCTAGAGTTGGGACTAGCGGGAGGGTTACGAATGAGCAGTTCTTC

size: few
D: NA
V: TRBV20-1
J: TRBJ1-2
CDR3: CSARDWTGDYTF
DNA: TGCAGTGCTAGAGACTGGACCGGGGACTACACCTTC

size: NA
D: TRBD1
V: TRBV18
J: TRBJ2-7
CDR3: CASSPGTGVSYEQYF
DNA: TGTGCCAGCTCACCGGGGACAGGGGTTTCCTACGAGCAGTACTTC

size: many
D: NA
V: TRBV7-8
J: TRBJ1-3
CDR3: CASSSYRDSGNTIYF
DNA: TGTGCCAGCAGCTCCTACCGCGACTCTGGAAACACCATATATTTT

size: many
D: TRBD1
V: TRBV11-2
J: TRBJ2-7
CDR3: CASSSQGDLLTYEQYF
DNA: TGTGCCAGCAGCTCTCAGGGGGACCTACTCACCTACGAGCAGTACTTC

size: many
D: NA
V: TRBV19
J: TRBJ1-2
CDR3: CASRYLTANYGYTF
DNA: TGTGCCAGTAGATATTTAACAGCAAACTATGGCTACACCTTC

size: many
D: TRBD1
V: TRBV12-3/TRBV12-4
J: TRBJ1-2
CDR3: CASSSTGAGDGYTF
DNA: TGTGCCAGCAGTTCGACAGGGGCTGGGGATGGCTACACCTTC

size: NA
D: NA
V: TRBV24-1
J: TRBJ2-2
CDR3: CATSDGFRAGELFF
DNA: TGTGCCACCAGTGACGGGTTTCGGGCGGGGGAGCTGTTTTTT

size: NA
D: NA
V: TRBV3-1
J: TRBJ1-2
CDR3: CASSQPPGRRQTSNYGYTF
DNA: TGTGCCAGCAGCCAACCCCCAGGGCGGAGACAGACTTCTAACTATGGCTACACCTTC

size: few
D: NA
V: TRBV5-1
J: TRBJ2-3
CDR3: CASRLPGGADTDTQYF
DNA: TGCGCCAGCAGACTCCCCGGAGGGGCCGACACAGATACGCAGTATTTT

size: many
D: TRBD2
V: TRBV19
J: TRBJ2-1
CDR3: CASSRLAGGLDEQFF
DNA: TGTGCCAGTAGTCGACTAGCGGGAGGGCTGGATGAGCAGTTCTTC

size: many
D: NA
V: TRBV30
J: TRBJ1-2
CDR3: CASRDSRVGYGYTF
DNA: TGTGCCTCTCGGGACTCCCGGGTCGGGTATGGCTACACCTTC

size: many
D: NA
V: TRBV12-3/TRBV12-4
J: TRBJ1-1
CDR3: CASSLGKGRTEAFF
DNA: TGTGCCAGCAGTTTAGGAAAGGGTCGGACTGAAGCTTTCTTT

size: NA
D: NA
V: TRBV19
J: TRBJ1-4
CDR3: CASSRNRRANEKLFF
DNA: TGTGCCAGTAGCCGGAACCGCAGGGCTAATGAAAAACTGTTTTTT

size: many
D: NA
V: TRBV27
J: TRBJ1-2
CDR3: CASSLTHNYGYTF
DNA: TGTGCCAGCAGTTTAACCCACAACTATGGCTACACCTTC

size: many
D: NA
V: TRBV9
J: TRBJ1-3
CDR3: CASSVNRNSGNTIYF
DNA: TGTGCCAGCAGCGTGAATAGGAACTCTGGAAACACCATATATTTT

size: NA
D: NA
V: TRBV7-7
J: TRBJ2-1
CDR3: CASSLEDGDNEQFF
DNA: TGTGCTAGCAGCTTAGAGGACGGAGACAATGAGCAGTTCTTC

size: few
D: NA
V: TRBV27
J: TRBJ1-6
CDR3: CASSRLLSFRGTNSPLHF
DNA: TGTGCCAGCAGTCGACTCTTATCGTTTAGGGGGACTAATTCACCCCTCCACTTT

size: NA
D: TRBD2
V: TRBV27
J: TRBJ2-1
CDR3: CASSPSGRNNNEQFF
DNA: TGTGCCAGCAGTCCCAGCGGGAGAAATAACAATGAGCAGTTCTTC

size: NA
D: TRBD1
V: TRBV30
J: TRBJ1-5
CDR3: CAWSAGGSNQPQHF
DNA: TGTGCCTGGAGCGCAGGGGGTAGCAATCAGCCCCAGCATTTT

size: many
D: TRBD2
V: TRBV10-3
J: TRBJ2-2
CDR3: CAISEHQRESDTGELFF
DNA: TGTGCCATCAGTGAGCATCAGCGGGAGAGCGACACCGGGGAGCTGTTTTTT

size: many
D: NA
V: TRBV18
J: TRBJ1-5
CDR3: CASSRMDQPQHF
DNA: TGTGCCAGCTCACGGATGGATCAGCCCCAGCATTTT

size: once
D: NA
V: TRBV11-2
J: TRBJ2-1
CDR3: CASSRPGGRSSYNEQFF
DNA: TGTGCCAGCAGCCGACCGGGCGGGCGGAGCTCCTACAATGAGCAGTTCTTC

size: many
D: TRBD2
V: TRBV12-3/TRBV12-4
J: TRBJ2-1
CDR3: CASMAGGWDEQFF
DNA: TGTGCCAGCATGGCGGGAGGGTGGGATGAGCAGTTCTTC

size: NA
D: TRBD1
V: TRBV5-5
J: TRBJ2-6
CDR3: CASSLSQGAGANVLTF
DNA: TGTGCCAGCAGCTTATCACAGGGGGCTGGGGCCAACGTCCTGACTTTC

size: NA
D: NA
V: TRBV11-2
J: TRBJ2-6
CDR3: CASSYWARSGANALTF
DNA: TGTGCCAGCAGCTATTGGGCCCGCTCTGGGGCCAACGCCCTGACTTTC

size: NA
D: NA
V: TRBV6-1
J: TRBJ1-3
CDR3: CASRRSGVSGNTIYF
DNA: TGTGCCAGCAGGCGATCAGGAGTCTCTGGAAACACCATATATTTT

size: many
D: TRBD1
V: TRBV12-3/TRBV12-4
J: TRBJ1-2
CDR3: CASTPDRGDHGYTF
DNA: TGTGCCAGCACCCCGGACAGGGGAGACCATGGCTACACCTTC

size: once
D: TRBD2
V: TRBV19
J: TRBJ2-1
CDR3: CASSTSGSRVNEQFF
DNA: TGTGCCAGTAGCACTAGCGGGAGTAGGGTCAATGAGCAGTTCTTC

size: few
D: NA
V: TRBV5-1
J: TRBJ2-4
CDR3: CASSFGENIQYF
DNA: TGCGCCAGCAGCTTCGGGGAAAACATTCAGTACTTC

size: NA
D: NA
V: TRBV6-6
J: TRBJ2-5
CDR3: CASSYRYKETQYF
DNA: TGTGCCAGCAGTTACCGGTACAAAGAGACCCAGTACTTC

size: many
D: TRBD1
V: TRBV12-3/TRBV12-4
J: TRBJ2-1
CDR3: CASSLPRDRGAYEQFF
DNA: TGTGCCAGCAGTTTACCCCGGGACAGGGGCGCGTATGAGCAGTTCTTC

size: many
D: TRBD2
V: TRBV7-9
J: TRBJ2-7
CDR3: CASSLGGRSDEQYF
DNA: TGTGCCAGCAGCTTAGGCGGGAGGAGCGACGAGCAGTACTTC

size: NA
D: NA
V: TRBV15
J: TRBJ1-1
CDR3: CATSRDFAGNTEAFF
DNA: TGTGCCACCAGCAGAGATTTCGCAGGGAACACTGAAGCTTTCTTT

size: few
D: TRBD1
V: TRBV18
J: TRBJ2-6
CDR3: CASSPRDSKRPSGANVLTF
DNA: TGTGCCAGCTCACCCCGGGACAGCAAACGCCCCTCTGGGGCCAACGTCCTGACTTTC

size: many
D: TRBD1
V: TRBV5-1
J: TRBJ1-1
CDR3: CASSFRQGAFGNTEAFF
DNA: TGCGCCAGCAGCTTCAGACAGGGGGCTTTCGGGAACACTGAAGCTTTCTTT

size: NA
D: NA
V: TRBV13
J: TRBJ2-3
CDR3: CASTGLNTDTQYF
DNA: TGTGCCAGCACGGGACTTAACACAGATACGCAGTATTTT

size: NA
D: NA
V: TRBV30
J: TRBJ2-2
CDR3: CAWSVLPGGIFTGELFF
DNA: TGTGCCTGGAGTGTACTCCCCGGCGGGATCTTCACCGGGGAGCTGTTTTTT

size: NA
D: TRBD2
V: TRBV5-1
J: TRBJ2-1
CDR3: CASRLAGGDYNEQFF
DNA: TGCGCCAGCAGGCTAGCGGGAGGGGACTACAATGAGCAGTTCTTC

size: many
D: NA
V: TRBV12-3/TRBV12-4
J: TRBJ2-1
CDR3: CASSFSGGDEQFF
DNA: TGTGCCAGCAGTTTCTCTGGGGGCGATGAGCAGTTCTTC

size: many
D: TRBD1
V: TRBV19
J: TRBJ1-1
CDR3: CASTPTGLGTEAFF
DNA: TGTGCCAGTACCCCGACAGGGCTGGGCACTGAAGCTTTCTTT